The entry below gives a single T cell receptor (beta chain) sequence along with its context. What it binds is unknown. Total RNA was extracted at no less than 6 micrograms per sample. These data come from a study of blood T cells in healthy people across ages. The second PCR ran about 6 to 11 cycles with a sample-barcoded 5' primer and J-beta primers. A template-switch adaptor with 12 random nucleotides tagged each cDNA molecule. TCRdb re-derived calls from the 5' RACE reads in MiXCR, one entry per CDR3 protein. The table includes some 700,000 distinct CDR3 sequences, around 40% detected once. Per germline, CDR1 MNHEY and CDR2 SVGEGT. This CDR3 contains 15 residues. The J segment lost 0 bases and the V segment lost 7 bases, leaving 6 bases of the junction unmatched. Study results and caveats: Measured against age, TCR beta diversity per million T cells decreased in a roughly linear manner.

The receptor comes from an older woman in good health. V is TRBV6-2 or TRBV6-3 and J is TRBJ2-3, with TRBD1 identical over 8 bases. Sequenced input: blood. The chain's CDR3 is CASKKGQGSTDTQYF. The CDR3 coding sequence is TGTGCCAGCAAGAAAGGACAGGGAAGCACAGATACGCAGTATTTT.